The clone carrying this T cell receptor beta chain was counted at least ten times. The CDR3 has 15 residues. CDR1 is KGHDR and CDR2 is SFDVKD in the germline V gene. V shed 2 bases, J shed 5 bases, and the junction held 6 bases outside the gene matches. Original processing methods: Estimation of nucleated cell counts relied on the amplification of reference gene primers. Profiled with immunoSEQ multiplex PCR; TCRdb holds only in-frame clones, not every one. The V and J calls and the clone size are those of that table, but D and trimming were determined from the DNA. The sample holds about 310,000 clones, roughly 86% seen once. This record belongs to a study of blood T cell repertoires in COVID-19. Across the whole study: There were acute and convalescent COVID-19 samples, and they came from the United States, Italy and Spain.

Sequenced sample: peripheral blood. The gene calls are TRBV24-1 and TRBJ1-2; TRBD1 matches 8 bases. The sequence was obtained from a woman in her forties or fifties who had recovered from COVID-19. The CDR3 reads CATSDSGQGGYGYTF. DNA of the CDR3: TGTGCCACCAGTGATTCCGGACAGGGAGGTTATGGCTACACCTTC.